This TCR beta chain is drawn from a study of identifying expanded T cells in peripheral blood. With 7 bases removed from V and 2 bases from J, the gap between germline ends came to 12 bases. Germline V CDR1 and CDR2: LNHDA, SQIVND (reference sequence). This CDR3 region has 14 residues. This clone has a single count. TCRdb's table, derived via immunoSEQ multiplex PCR, lists solely in-frame clones and lacks some. The sample contains approximately 90,000 clones, 86% of which appear only once. V and J are TRBV19 and TRBJ1-5; possibly TRBD1 for D (5 bases). This clonotype was obtained from a person between 18 and 75 years old in good health. Sequencing was done on a sample of blood. The CDR3 here is CASNQGMGNQPQHF. In nucleotides, the CDR3 is TGTGCCAGTAATCAGGGTATGGGCAATCAGCCCCAGCATTTT.